This T cell receptor beta chain stems from a study of metastatic and nonmetastatic thyroid tumors. Study summary: Repertoire data that came from the blood and tumor or nodule tissue of malignant and benign thyroid patients were compared.

No treatment had been given to any patient before thyroid surgery. TCRdb ran MiXCR on the PCR reads. The table records almost 35,000 clones, 15% to 20% of them present only once. The CDR3 has 13 amino acids. Trimming removed 2 bases from V and 9 bases from J, with 14 bases in between. Germline V gene data show CDR1 as SQVTM and CDR2 as ANQGSEA. Sequenced input: blood. The chain recombines TRBV29-1 with TRBJ2-1; D is unresolved. The sequence was obtained from a female donor with papillary thyroid cancer or a benign thyroid nodule (not recorded which). Some clones in this sample may be carry-over from other donors' samples. The CDR3 protein is CSVELGNRCEQFF. In nucleotides, the CDR3 is TGCAGCGTTGAACTCGGCAATCGGTGTGAGCAGTTCTTC.